Below, 13 T cell receptor beta chains from the same sample are listed, as sequenced in a study of PD-1 blockade in classical Hodgkin lymphoma. Autologous stem cell transplantation was followed by relapse in every patient, and brentuximab vedotin exposure varied. Magnetic negative selection was used to purify CD4+ T cells from PBMCs that had been thawed. The protocol was immunoSEQ multiplex PCR, while the TCRdb copy is restricted to in-frame clones and leaves out a portion. This sample has more than 7,500 clones, with about 80% found just once. The sequencing used CD4+ T cells from blood, collected at baseline. Source of these receptors: a human donor with classical Hodgkin lymphoma.

Concerning this clone itself: This sample also contains other DNA sequences that code for the same CDR3. The V gene is TRBV19, the J gene TRBJ1-5; no clear D. In germline, CDR1 is LNHDA, CDR2 SQIVND (reference sequence). The CDR3 covers 13 residues. Trimming cost V 2 bases and J 6 bases, with 8 bases left between them. DNA for the CDR3: TGTGCCAGTAGTATATCTTGGGGTCAGCCCCAGCATTTT. Protein: CASSISWGQPQHF.

The CDR3 DNA is TGTGCCAGCTCACCAGTGGCGGGAGGAGATACGCAGTATTTT. Protein: CASSPVAGGDTQYF. The J gene is TRBJ2-3, the V gene TRBV18, with TRBD2 matching 8 bases. Germline CDR1 reads KGHSH; CDR2 reads LQKENI. This CDR3 has 14 amino acids. Trimming removed 2 bases from V and 5 bases from J; junction bases left unmatched: 3.

This chain joins TRBV6-6 and TRBJ2-5; 9 bases are shared with TRBD1. With 6 bases clipped from V and 4 bases from J, the junction kept 9 bases outside the gene matches. CDR1 and CDR2 (germline): MNHNY, SVGAGI (reference sequence). The CDR3 has 15 residues. The CDR3 is CASRTTGGIGETQYF. CDR3 nucleotide sequence: TGTGCCAGCAGAACGACAGGGGGAATTGGAGAGACCCAGTACTTC.

The chain links TRBV5-1 to TRBJ1-1, with D unclear. The germline gives CDR1 SGHRS, CDR2 YFSETQ. V gave up 0 bases and J gave up 0 bases, with 12 bases separating them. The length of the CDR3 is 16 residues. The CDR3 sequence is CASSLAGLGMNTEAFF. CDR3 in DNA: TGCGCCAGCAGCTTGGCGGGTCTAGGGATGAACACTGAAGCTTTCTTT.

This clone appeared a few times. This chain connects TRBV28 to TRBJ1-2; D gene ambiguous. The CDR3 covers 13 residues. V lost 1 base and J lost 3, with 6 bases in between. Germline lookup yields CDR1 MDHEN and CDR2 SYDVKM. CDR3 in DNA: TGTGCCAGCAGTTTATCGACTTACTATGGCTACACCTTC. This encodes CASSLSTYYGYTF.

This clone occurred a few times. V gene TRBV7-2 combines with J gene TRBJ2-7; no clear D gene. Trimming stripped 5 bases from V and 3 bases from J, with 8 bases between. The CDR3 extends over 12 amino acids. Germline V gives CDR1 SGHTA, CDR2 FQGNSA. CDR3 protein: CASSRTLYEQYF. For the CDR3, the DNA is TGTGCCAGCAGCCGGACCCTCTACGAGCAGTACTTC.

The rearrangement joins TRBV25-1 to TRBJ2-5, with D possibly matching TRBD2 (5 bases). This CDR3 has 12 amino acids. Trimming pared 5 bases from V and 4 bases from J, leaving 8 bases between. Per germline, CDR1 MGHDK and CDR2 SYGVNS. The CDR3 DNA is TGTGCCAGCAGTCGGGGAGTAGAGACCCAGTACTTC. It translates to CASSRGVETQYF.

This clone was picked up a small number of times. The chain combines TRBV7-8 with TRBJ1-1; D remains unclear. CDR1 and CDR2 from the germline V gene are SGHVS and FQNEAQ. The CDR3 runs 12 residues. Trimming pared 1 base from V and 10 bases from J, leaving 10 bases between. CDR3 nucleotide sequence: TGTGCCAGCAGCTTAGAACCCGGTAGAGCTTTCTTT. Its translation is CASSLEPGRAFF.

This sequence joins TRBV10-3 and TRBJ2-1; 11 positions match TRBD2. The germline V gene encodes CDR1 ENHRY and CDR2 SYGVKD. V lost 9 bases to trimming and J lost 4 bases; unmatched junction nucleotides: 2. This CDR3 is built from 13 residues. This chain's CDR3 is CAIRTSGYNEQFF. CDR3 coding DNA: TGTGCCATTAGGACTAGCGGGTACAATGAGCAGTTCTTC.

The chain employs TRBV15 and TRBJ2-3, with TRBD2 matching 12 bases. CDR1 and CDR2 from the germline V gene are LNHNV and YYDKDF (reference sequence). V lost 5 bases and J lost 4; bases outside the gene matches: 4. This CDR3 contains 15 residues. The CDR3 loop reads CATSGLAGGPDTQYF. The CDR3, as DNA: TGTGCCACCAGCGGGCTAGCGGGAGGGCCAGATACGCAGTATTTT.

The chain recombines TRBV18 with TRBJ1-1; maybe TRBD1 (5 bases). Germline values: CDR1 KGHSH, CDR2 LQKENI. This CDR3 has 15 residues. Trimming took 4 bases from V and 0 from J, leaving 12 bases between them. Here the CDR3 reads CASSQLGGMNTEAFF. DNA of the CDR3: TGTGCCAGCTCACAACTTGGGGGAATGAACACTGAAGCTTTCTTT.

V usage is TRBV9 and J usage is TRBJ1-1; the D is unclear. V gave up 4 bases and J gave up 0 bases, with 7 bases separating them. The CDR3 spans 13 residues. The germline V gene encodes CDR1 SGDLS and CDR2 YYNGEE. This CDR3 is CASSPSVNTEAFF. CDR3 nucleotides: TGTGCCAGCAGCCCTTCCGTGAACACTGAAGCTTTCTTT.

Concerning this clone itself: Other DNA sequences in this specimen translate into the identical CDR3. V gene TRBV19 combines with J gene TRBJ1-1; the match to TRBD1 covers 11 bases. Germline V gives CDR1 LNHDA, CDR2 SQIVND (reference sequence). The J segment lost 5 bases and the V segment lost 5 bases, leaving 4 bases of the junction unmatched. CDR3 length equals 14 residues. The CDR3 region is CASSSGTGGTEAFF. The CDR3 nucleotides are TGTGCCAGTAGTTCCGGGACAGGGGGTACTGAAGCTTTCTTT.